This T cell receptor (beta chain) was captured by sequencing in a study of T cells after posttransplantation cyclophosphamide. Study observations and caveats: Blood and skin or GI T cell repertoires showed limited TRB overlap. Recipient CMV seropositivity and CMV reactivation strongly tracked TRB clonality. Donor CD8+ memory clones often dominated recipient blood repertoires at later times.

This CDR3 has 16 residues. V lost 6 bases, J lost 2 bases, and 8 bases stayed unmatched. Germline loops: CDR1 MDHEN, CDR2 SYDVKM. The related graft donor's blood sample was taken on the day of bone marrow donation. Data came from immunoSEQ multiplex PCR; TCRdb stores just in-frame clones and leaves some out. The sample was found to contain tens of thousands of clones, and every one recurs. For this clone: The antigen remains unidentified.

This clonotype originated in a woman aged 55-70 years in good health, CMV-negative, and a related stem cell transplant donor. Sequencing was performed on PBMCs. The rearrangement uses TRBV28 and TRBJ2-2, with 8 bases that match TRBD2. For the CDR3, the DNA is TGTGCCAGCAGAGAGAGCGGGGGCATTAACACCGGGGAGCTGTTTTTT. Its protein is CASRESGGINTGELFF.